A selection of T cell receptor beta chains follows, all from one sample in a study of cytomegalovirus exposure and HLA in healthy donors. Assay: immunoSEQ multiplex PCR; the TCRdb copy retains only in-frame clones and omits some. The sample has 210,000 or so clones; around 80% are singletons. The sequenced sample consisted of PBMCs. The receptor set was obtained from a woman aged 40 to 49 in good health and CMV-seronegative. CDR3s include the opening cysteine and the closing phenylalanine or tryptophan. Fields, in order: J gene, D gene, V gene, CDR3 protein, CDR3 DNA. A D gene is named only where the DNA matches it firmly.

j_gene: TRBJ2-3
d_gene: .
v_gene: TRBV11-3
CDR3aa: CASSPWGQGGTDTQYF
CDR3nt: TGTGCCAGCAGTCCCTGGGGACAAGGTGGCACAGATACGCAGTATTTT

j_gene: TRBJ2-3
d_gene: .
v_gene: TRBV2
CDR3aa: CASLWQGRTDTQYF
CDR3nt: TGTGCCAGCCTTTGGCAGGGTAGGACAGATACGCAGTATTTT

j_gene: TRBJ1-2
d_gene: .
v_gene: TRBV5-1
CDR3aa: CASSLLGGGYTF
CDR3nt: TGCGCCAGCAGCTTGCTAGGGGGTGGCTACACCTTC

j_gene: TRBJ1-1
d_gene: TRBD1
v_gene: TRBV6-1
CDR3aa: CASRSGQGLNTEAFF
CDR3nt: TGTGCCAGCAGATCCGGACAGGGGCTGAACACTGAAGCTTTCTTT

j_gene: TRBJ2-1
d_gene: .
v_gene: TRBV6-1
CDR3aa: CASSEGPEHNEQFF
CDR3nt: TGTGCCAGCAGTGAGGGGCCAGAACACAATGAGCAGTTCTTC

j_gene: TRBJ1-1
d_gene: TRBD1
v_gene: TRBV7-2
CDR3aa: CASSLSGQGALFF
CDR3nt: TGTGCCAGCAGCTTATCGGGACAGGGGGCGTTATTCTTT

j_gene: TRBJ1-1
d_gene: .
v_gene: TRBV19
CDR3aa: CATQEGWHTEAFF
CDR3nt: TGTGCCACCCAAGAGGGATGGCACACTGAAGCTTTCTTT

j_gene: TRBJ2-5
d_gene: TRBD2
v_gene: TRBV10-1
CDR3aa: CASSDSSGGQETQYF
CDR3nt: TGCGCCAGCAGTGATTCTAGCGGGGGACAAGAGACCCAGTACTTC

j_gene: TRBJ2-3
d_gene: .
v_gene: TRBV11-1
CDR3aa: CASSPSEGRTDTQYF
CDR3nt: TGTGCCAGCAGCCCCAGCGAGGGTAGGACAGATACGCAGTATTTT

j_gene: TRBJ1-2
d_gene: .
v_gene: TRBV7-9
CDR3aa: CASSQSYDSYGYTF
CDR3nt: TGTGCCAGCAGTCAAAGCTACGATAGCTATGGCTACACCTTC

j_gene: TRBJ1-2
d_gene: .
v_gene: TRBV6-1
CDR3aa: CASSELGGARGYTF
CDR3nt: TGTGCCAGCAGTGAATTGGGGGGTGCACGTGGCTACACCTTC